The 13 T cell receptor beta chains reported below all come from one sample, sequenced in a study of T cell clonotyping in hematopoietic cell transplantation. Using immunoSEQ multiplex PCR, the repertoire was profiled, and TCRdb retains in-frame clones only, with some absent. The sample lists approximately 25,000 clones, roughly 95% occurring once. Sequenced: peripheral blood mononuclear cells. These receptors all come from a man aged 45-60 years in good health. Some clones in this sample may be carry-over from other donors' samples.

The rearrangement uses TRBV28 and TRBJ1-2, with no clear D. The CDR3 is 12 amino acids. Trimming took off 3 bases at V and 4 bases at J, with 6 bases between the two ends. Germline CDR1 and CDR2: MDHEN and SYDVKM. CDR3 in DNA: TGTGCCAGCAGTTTGAACGTCTATGGCTACACCTTC. Protein: CASSLNVYGYTF.

The genes are TRBV5-1 and TRBJ1-4, with D possibly being TRBD1 (5 bases). V shed 4 bases and J shed 5 bases, with 9 bases lying between them. Per germline, CDR1 SGHRS and CDR2 YFSETQ. This CDR3 is built from 13 residues. CDR3 nucleotide sequence: TGCGCCAGCAGCCCCCGGGGGAATGAAAAACTGTTTTTT. Translation: CASSPRGNEKLFF.

The chain has TRBV28 and TRBJ2-5; 7 bases map to TRBD1. The CDR3 consists of 15 residues. The ends lost 5 bases at V and 5 bases at J; junction bases unmatched: 11. Germline CDR1 reads MDHEN; CDR2 reads SYDVKM. Written as DNA, the CDR3 is TGTGCCAGCAGTCTAAAGACAGGGACCACTGAGACCCAGTACTTC. It codes for CASSLKTGTTETQYF.

The genes are TRBV7-3 and TRBJ2-6; D is unresolved. The V end lost 4 bases, the J end lost 0 bases, and 10 bases lay between the germline ends. The CDR3 covers 16 residues. CDR1 SGHTA and CDR2 FQGTGA come from the germline V gene. CDR3: CASSSTPASGANVLTF. The CDR3 DNA follows: TGTGCCAGCAGCTCGACACCAGCCTCTGGGGCCAACGTCCTGACTTTC.

The gene calls are TRBV7-9 and TRBJ2-7; 11 nucleotides line up with TRBD1. This CDR3 region has 13 residues. V was pared by 5 bases and J by 6 bases, with 3 bases of the junction left unmatched. Germline CDR1 is SEHNR and CDR2 is FQNEAQ (reference sequence). The CDR3 protein is CASSAGTGGEQYF. Here the CDR3 DNA reads TGTGCCAGCAGCGCAGGGACAGGGGGCGAGCAGTACTTC. The full variable domain, completed using reference TRBV7-9 and TRBJ2-7, is DTGVSQNPRHKITKRGQNVTFRCDPISEHNRLYWYRQTLGQGPEFLTYFQNEAQLEKSRLLSDRFSAERPKGSFSTLEIQRTEQGDSAMYLCASSAGTGGEQYFGPGTRLTVT.

This rearrangement joins TRBV5-1 to TRBJ2-7, with TRBD2 matching over 7 bases. Germline V gene sequence: CDR1 SGHRS, CDR2 YFSETQ. The CDR3 runs to 16 residues. The trim removed 4 bases at V and 9 bases at J, leaving 19 bases unmatched. CDR3: CASSQGPGLRTSVQYF. CDR3 DNA: TGCGCCAGCAGCCAAGGACCGGGACTACGAACCTCTGTGCAGTACTTC.

V gene TRBV6-6 combines with J gene TRBJ1-5, with D unresolved. This CDR3 contains 14 residues. Between the trimmed V and J ends, which lost 4 bases and 0 bases, there was a span of 7 bases. CDR1 is MNHNY and CDR2 is SVGAGI in the germline V gene (reference sequence). CDR3 sequence: CASSSTNSNQPQHF. The CDR3 DNA reads as TGTGCCAGCAGTTCCACAAATAGCAATCAGCCCCAGCATTTT.

The CDR3: CASSYTGNSYNSPLHF. The CDR3 DNA reads as TGTGCCAGCAGTTACACGGGTAACTCCTATAATTCACCCCTCCACTTT. This chain connects TRBV6-5 to TRBJ1-6; D is ambiguous. Deletions cut 2 bases from V and 0 bases from J, with 8 bases between. This CDR3 contains 16 residues. Germline values: CDR1 MNHEY, CDR2 SVGAGI.

The chain combines TRBV5-6 with TRBJ1-5; a possible D gene is TRBD1 (5 bases). Deletions cut 1 base from V and 0 bases from J, with 17 bases between. The CDR3 runs 18 residues. Germline V gives CDR1 SGHDT, CDR2 YYEEEE. CDR3 bases: TGTGCCAGCAGCTTGTGGGGCGGCAGTGACTATAGCAATCAGCCCCAGCATTTT. Translated, it gives CASSLWGGSDYSNQPQHF.

The chain carries TRBV6-5 and TRBJ1-1, with D unresolved. CDR3 size: 15 residues. Per the germline V gene, CDR1 is MNHEY and CDR2 is SVGAGI. Trimming left V 2 bases short and J 3 bases short, with 13 bases between. The CDR3 here is CASSYRAFTDTEAFF. In nucleotides, the CDR3 is TGTGCCAGCAGTTACCGGGCTTTTACGGACACTGAAGCTTTCTTT.

This chain joins TRBV25-1 and TRBJ2-7; D is unclear. Trimming removed 5 bases from V and 4 bases from J, with 18 bases in between. Germline CDR1 and CDR2: MGHDK and SYGVNS. The CDR3 totals 15 residues. The chain's CDR3 is CASSPTGPLSYEQYF. CDR3 sequence (DNA): TGTGCCAGCAGTCCTACCGGCCCTTTGAGTTACGAGCAGTACTTC.

The gene calls are TRBV4-1 and TRBJ1-1; D is uncertain. Germline V CDR1 and CDR2: MGHRA, YSYEKL. Trimming removed 0 bases at V and 7 bases at J, with 15 bases between. This CDR3 comprises 15 residues. In nucleotides, the CDR3 is TGCGCCAGCAGCCAAGATCGGGCCGCTTGGGGTGAAGCTTTCTTT. Its translation: CASSQDRAAWGEAFF.

The chain employs TRBV12-1 and TRBJ1-5; the table gives TRBD1 as D, unverified against the DNA. TRBV12-1 is given as a pseudogene. The CDR3 runs 13 residues. The CDR3 loop is CASSLHKDQPQHF. CDR3 bases: TGTGCCAGCAGCTTACACAAAGATCAGCCCCAGCATTTT.